This T cell receptor beta chain emerged from a study of T cell repertoires in cytomegalovirus infection. Study in general: Public TCR beta signatures indicated both CMV infection and matching HLA type.

A note on this clonotype: Antigen unknown.

General observations from the study: CMV carriers with the relevant HLA were identified by cumulative public TCR beta family frequency. HLA-C-restricted CMV-specific TCR beta clonotypes prevailed in the ex vivo response.

This CDR3 is built from 14 residues. Per the germline V gene, CDR1 is MNHEY and CDR2 is SVGEGT. Trimming stripped 5 bases from V and 1 base from J, with 12 bases between. TCRdb itself ran the reads through MiXCR, one entry per CDR3 protein. The table shows more than 200,000 distinct CDR3 sequences, with roughly 10% occurring only once. This TCR was sampled from a human donor in good health (CMV status not recorded). Some clones in this sample may be carry-over from other donors' samples. The genes are TRBV6-2 or TRBV6-3 and TRBJ2-7; D gene unclear. Specimen: PBMCs. The CDR3, as DNA: TGTGCCAGCAGTCGACTCAGCCTTTCCTACGAGCAGTACTTC. Translated: CASSRLSLSYEQYF.